The rows below give T cell receptor beta chains drawn from one sample of a study of shared clonotypes between healthy human individuals. Data came from immunoSEQ multiplex PCR; TCRdb stores just in-frame clones and leaves some out. The sample consists of roughly 2.1 million clones, around 93% of them appearing once. The sample was naive CD8+ T cells from PBMCs. Receptor source: a man aged 18 to 35 in good health. Some clones in this sample may be carry-over from other donors' samples. The CDR3 runs from the conserved cysteine through the conserved F or W. Each record gives: J gene, clone size, V gene, D gene, CDR3 protein, CDR3 DNA. The D gene is left open where the match is weak. Not every row has a clone size; where given, it reads once, few, many or a size class.

>TRBJ1-1|NA|TRBV4-1|NA
CASSRAGTANTEAFF
TGCGCCAGCAGTCGGGCCGGGACGGCGAACACTGAAGCTTTCTTT
>TRBJ2-1|NA|TRBV30|NA
CAWTYYNEQFF
TGTGCCTGGACGTATTACAATGAGCAGTTCTTC
>TRBJ1-1|once|TRBV27|NA
CASSPRYAVEAFF
TGTGCCAGCAGCCCTCGCTATGCGGTTGAAGCTTTCTTT
>TRBJ2-5|NA|TRBV4-3|NA
CASSQDLVMATQYF
TGCGCCAGCAGCCAAGATCTAGTCATGGCGACCCAGTACTTC
>TRBJ2-4|NA|TRBV7-9|TRBD1
CASSRDRNIQYF
TGTGCCAGCAGCCGGGACAGAAACATTCAGTACTTC
>TRBJ2-1|NA|TRBV25-1|NA
CASSGPWAVSYNEQFF
TGTGCCAGCAGTGGCCCGTGGGCGGTCTCCTACAATGAGCAGTTCTTC
>TRBJ1-1|NA|TRBV27|NA
CASSGQTDTEAFF
TGTGCCAGCAGCGGACAGACTGACACTGAAGCTTTCTTT
>TRBJ2-7|NA|TRBV7-9|TRBD1
CASSHGQGPYEQYF
TGTGCCAGCAGCCACGGACAGGGGCCCTACGAGCAGTACTTC
>TRBJ1-5|NA|TRBV7-9|NA
CASSLVQEPQHF
TGTGCCAGCAGCTTAGTGCAGGAGCCCCAGCATTTT
>TRBJ2-7|NA|TRBV28|NA
CASMEARDEQYF
TGTGCCAGCATGGAGGCTCGGGACGAGCAGTACTTC
>TRBJ2-7|NA|TRBV7-9|TRBD1
CAILLLTGPSPYEQYF
TGTGCCATCCTTTTGTTGACAGGGCCGAGCCCATACGAGCAGTACTTC